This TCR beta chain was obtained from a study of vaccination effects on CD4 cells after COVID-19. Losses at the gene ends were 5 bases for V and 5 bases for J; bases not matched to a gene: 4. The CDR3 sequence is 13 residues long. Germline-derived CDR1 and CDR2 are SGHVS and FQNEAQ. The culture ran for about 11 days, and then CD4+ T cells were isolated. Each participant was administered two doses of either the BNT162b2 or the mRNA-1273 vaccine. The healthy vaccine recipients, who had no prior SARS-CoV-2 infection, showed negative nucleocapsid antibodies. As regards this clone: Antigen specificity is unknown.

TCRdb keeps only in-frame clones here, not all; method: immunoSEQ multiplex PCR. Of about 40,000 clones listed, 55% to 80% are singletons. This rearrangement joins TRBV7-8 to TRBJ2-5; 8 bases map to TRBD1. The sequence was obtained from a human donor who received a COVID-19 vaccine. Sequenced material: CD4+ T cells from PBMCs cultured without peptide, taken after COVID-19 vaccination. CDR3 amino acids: CASSRTGTETQYF. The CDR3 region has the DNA TGTGCCAGCAGCCGGACAGGGACCGAGACCCAGTACTTC. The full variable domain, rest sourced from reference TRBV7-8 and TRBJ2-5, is GAGVSQSPRYKVAKRGQDVALRCDPISGHVSLFWYQQALGQGPEFLTYFQNEAQLDKSGLPSDRFFAERPEGSVSTLKIQRTQQEDSAVYLCASSRTGTETQYFGPGTRLLVL.